This paragraph reports one TCR beta chain. Many counts were recorded for this clonotype. Its cognate antigen has yet to be identified. Nothing much larger sits one base from this clone, and base qualities are not available. Every donor in the study was a healthy Caucasian. The twin cohort comprised three pairs of female monozygotic twins, all aged roughly 18 to 30 years. Peripheral blood mononuclear cells were the source from which RNA for the TCR libraries was isolated. The data derive from a study of identical twins (dated by TCRdb to between 2015 and 2016). Study-level background: TCR alpha and beta repertoires from monozygotic twins, unrelated adults of various ages and cord blood were deep-sequenced to test whether fetal clonotypes persist. To rule out contamination, replicate twin experiments were performed at different times with different library preparation protocols.

The library was prepared using 5' RACE. TCRdb names Illumina HiSeq 2000 as the instrument used. A universal primer binding site was introduced by template switching, and a unique molecular identifier was present in the final cDNA, enabling accurate counting of TCR cDNA molecules. First-strand cDNA for TCR alpha and beta chains was synthesized from specific primers in the conserved constant-segment region. To control for contamination, every cDNA library carried two barcodes: a SMART-Mk sample barcode plus Illumina barcodes. TruSeq adapter sequences and Illumina sample barcodes were added in two successive PCR steps. The TCR alpha and beta cDNA libraries were sequenced on the Illumina HiSeq platform using custom primers. The authors processed their data as follows. Raw reads were processed with MiGEC to extract unique molecular identifiers, and MiXCR was used to determine CDR3 positions. Recombination models were inferred per individual with the repgenHMM and IGoR tools using an EM algorithm. The tcR package in R was used for shared clonotype analysis, with sharing normalized by the product of cloneset sizes. Out-of-frame nonproductive sequences were analyzed to study raw recombination free of thymic and clonal selection effects. TCRdb redid the processing of the public reads, applying fastp at Q25 and MiXCR, and retained in-frame beta chains. Each record represents a unique CDR3 protein, reported with the most common genes and DNA among its rows. It is TCRdb's table, rather than the study itself, that gives the V and J calls and clone size. Across this sample there are fewer than 650,000 distinct CDR3 sequences, with under 8.5% seen only once. The ten largest make up roughly 1.6% of the sample.

Overall study outcomes, separate from this receptor: Invariant T cells such as MAIT and iNKT could partly confound zero-insertion analyses, though diverse VJ usage argued against this for most clonotypes. Out-of-frame TCR alpha sequences shared between twins showed an excess of low generation-probability sequences compared with coincidental sharing between unrelated individuals. Because the same donors could not be followed over many years, the conclusions relied on cross-sectional statistical analysis. A weaker excess of twin sharing was found in beta out-of-frame sequences because the signal-to-noise ratio was lowered by fewer shared sequences. Fewer insertions were carried by abundant cord blood beta clonotypes; a weaker similar trend was observed in young adult naive repertoires, while no such trend was observed in memory repertoires. In monozygotic twins, recombination models systematically underestimated out-of-frame TCR alpha sharing, but the models matched the sharing seen between unrelated individuals.

V was cut back by 0 bases and J by 7 bases, leaving a gap of 13 bases between them. The germline V gene sets CDR1 to MGHRA and CDR2 to YSYEKL. The CDR3 sequence holds 16 residues, the cysteine and phenylalanine included. Only the CDR3 DNA is retained, 48 bases long and in frame from the first base. These same data were also listed under a study on yellow fever vaccine responses in identical twins. The second study also describes: The authors reported that the T cell response to vaccination in identical twins appeared partly convergent and partly personalized. The study precisely tracked vaccine-responding T cell clones in identical twins.

In this chain, TRBV4-1 is recombined with TRBJ1-6; TRBD1 could be the D gene, as 5 bases match. This clonotype was sampled from a woman aged 18-29 years in good health. Sequencing used PBMCs. The DNA reads as follows: TGCGCCAGCAGCCAAGATCGGTCAGGGTTAAATTCACCCCTCCACTTT. Translated, this gives CASSQDRSGLNSPLHF.